This section outlines one T cell receptor beta chain sequence together with its context. The read ends 3 residues shy of where the CDR3 ends; the end is completed using the germline J gene. These data belong to a study of T cells in women clearing cervical HPV infection. Germline loops: CDR1 SQVTM, CDR2 ANQGSEA. V shed 4 bases and J 7 bases; nucleotides not matched to a gene: 5. The CDR3 has 14 amino acids. Sequenced by immunoSEQ multiplex PCR; TCRdb stores in-frame clones only, minus some. Recorded for this sample: roughly 20,000 clones. The rearrangement uses TRBV29-1 and TRBJ1-6; 9 bases are shared with TRBD1. This TCR derives from a woman between 18 and 75 years old with a cervical HPV16 infection that either progressed to CIN3+ or cleared (not recorded which). The source material was blood buffy coat. CDR3 DNA (partial): TGCAGCGTTGGTGGGACAGGGTTCAATTCACCC. This gives the protein CSVGGTGFNSP. The whole CDR3 sequence is CSVGGTGFNSPLHF.